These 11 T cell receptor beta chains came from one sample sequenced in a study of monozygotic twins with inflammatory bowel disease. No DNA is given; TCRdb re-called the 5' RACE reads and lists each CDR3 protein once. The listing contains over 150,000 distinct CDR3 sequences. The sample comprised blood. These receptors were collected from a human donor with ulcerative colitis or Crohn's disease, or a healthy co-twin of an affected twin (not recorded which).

CDR3: CASRKMTDNQPQHF. V usage is TRBV12-3 or TRBV12-4 and J usage is TRBJ1-5; there is no DNA to check the TCRdb D call of TRBD1. The CDR3 spans 14 residues.

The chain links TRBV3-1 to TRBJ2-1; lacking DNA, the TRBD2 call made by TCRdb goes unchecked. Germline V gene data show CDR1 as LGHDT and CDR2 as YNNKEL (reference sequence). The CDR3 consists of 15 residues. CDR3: CASSQGLAEYNEQFF.

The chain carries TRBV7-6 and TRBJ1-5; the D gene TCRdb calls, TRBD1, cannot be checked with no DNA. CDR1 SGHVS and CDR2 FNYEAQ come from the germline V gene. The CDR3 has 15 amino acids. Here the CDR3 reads CASSLVAGANQPQHF.

The CDR3 is CASSPIDRGNQPQHF. The chain joins TRBV6-1 to TRBJ1-5; TCRdb designates TRBD1, a call that cannot be tested without DNA. The length of the CDR3 is 15 residues. The germline CDR1 and CDR2 sequences are MNHNS and SASEGT.

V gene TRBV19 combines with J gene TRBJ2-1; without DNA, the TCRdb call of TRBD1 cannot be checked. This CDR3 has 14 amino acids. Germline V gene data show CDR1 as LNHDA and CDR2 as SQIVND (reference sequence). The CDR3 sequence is CASSGDWGYNEQFF.

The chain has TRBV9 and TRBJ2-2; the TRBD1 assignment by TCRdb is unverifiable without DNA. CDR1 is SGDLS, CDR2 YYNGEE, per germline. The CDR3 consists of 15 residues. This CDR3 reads CASSVRGAGTGELFF.

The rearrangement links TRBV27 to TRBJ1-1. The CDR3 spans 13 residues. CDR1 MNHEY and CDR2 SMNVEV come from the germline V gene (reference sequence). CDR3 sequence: CASSSTLNTEAFF.

CDR3 sequence reads: CSVEVGGRVTEAFF. The chain joins TRBV29-1 to TRBJ1-1; the TCRdb D gene call, TRBD1, has no DNA to confirm it. The CDR3 is made up of 14 amino acids. Per germline, CDR1 SQVTM and CDR2 ANQGSEA.

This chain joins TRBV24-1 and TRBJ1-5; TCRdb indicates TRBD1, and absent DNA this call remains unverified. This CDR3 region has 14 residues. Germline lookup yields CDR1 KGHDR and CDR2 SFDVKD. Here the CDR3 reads CATSEPGQNQPQHF.

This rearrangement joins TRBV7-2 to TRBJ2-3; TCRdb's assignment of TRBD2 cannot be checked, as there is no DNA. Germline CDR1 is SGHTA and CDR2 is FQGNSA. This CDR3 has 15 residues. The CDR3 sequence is CASSPTGLAGDTQYF.

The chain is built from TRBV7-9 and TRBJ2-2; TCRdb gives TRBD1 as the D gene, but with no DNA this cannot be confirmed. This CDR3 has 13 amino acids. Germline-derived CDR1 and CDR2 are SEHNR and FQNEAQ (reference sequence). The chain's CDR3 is CASSGQGFGKLFF.